This T cell receptor beta chain was sequenced during a study of blood T cell repertoires in COVID-19 (TCRdb year 2020). Regarding the research as a whole: The collaborator samples originated in the United States, Italy and Spain and spanned the acute and convalescent phases of COVID-19. The samples were drawn from the first 160 participants of the ongoing ImmuneRACE study and from 950 to 1,500 subjects provided by 6 global collaborators. Where available, HLA class I and class II types were taken from metadata supplied by the sample provider and were not determined by assay-based typing. The repertoires were made available in a free public database intended to serve as a resource for research on the immune response to SARS-CoV-2. Nearly every sample came with metadata listing a de-identified subject ID, COVID-19 status, age in years and sex. Subjects who had been exposed to COVID-19, were actively infected with it, or had recovered from it provided the deeply sampled blood TCRbeta repertoires that made up the dataset. The prospective study material was composed of cDNA or gDNA derived from T cells, B-cell-depleted T cells, or PBMCs.

The germline V gene yields SGHRS for CDR1 and YFSETQ for CDR2. Trimming leaves V shorter by 8 bases and J shorter by 3 bases, with the junction holding 8 bases beyond the gene matches. From its cysteine to its phenylalanine, the CDR3 spans 13 amino acids. Kept here is only the CDR3 DNA, which spans 39 bases and is read in frame from base 1. The immunoSEQ Assay, a bias-controlled multiplex PCR, was used to amplify TCRbeta CDR3 regions from genomic DNA. In the source study's methods: Nucleated cell counts per sample were estimated from amplification of reference gene primers within the assay. To quantify the absolute abundance of each unique TCRbeta CDR3 rearrangement, sequence reads were collapsed and filtered. For each sample, productive Simpson clonality was calculated by taking the square root of Simpson's diversity index across productive rearrangements. As stored in TCRdb, this immuneACCESS dataset retains in-frame rearrangements with V and J assigned. A fraction of the clones does not appear; measured against another copy, unresolved V genes explain less than half of the discrepancy, and the remainder lacks a known reason. V, J and clone size were drawn from that table, and D and trimming were deduced from the DNA. The sample table lists about 47,000 clones, less than 85% of them with a count of one. Roughly 2.5% of the sample is held by the ten biggest clonotypes.

Comments on this clone: Its recognized antigen is unknown. The input lacks base qualities; no much larger clone sits a single base away.

Collaborating institutions collected whole blood in K2EDTA tubes following their own protocols. For TCRbeta analysis, collaborators shipped samples as frozen whole blood, isolated PBMCs, or DNA extracted from either of those sample types. The paper's findings and limits, for the study overall: Clinical and demographic metadata were provided uncurated, with the amount varying by source and participant.

The source is a man between 50 and 59 years old with acute or convalescent COVID-19. Sequencing input: peripheral blood. The sequence joins TRBV5-1 to TRBJ2-7; 7 central bases correspond to TRBD2. The sequenced DNA is TGCGCCAGTCGGGACTACCTAAACTACGAGCAGTACTTC. This yields the protein CASRDYLNYEQYF.